This T cell receptor (beta chain) was recorded in a study of blood T cell dynamics during melanoma immunotherapy. Study summary: First-line therapy was either pembrolizumab or nivolumab with ipilimumab for metastatic melanoma. Findings and caveats of the study: It remained unknown if the driving T cell clones were melanoma-specific.

Time point in this sample: week 3, after first cycle of checkpoint inhibitor. No patient had earlier systemic cancer treatment, concurrent immunosuppressants, or another active cancer. Concerning this clone: As yet, its antigen is unknown.

DNA loading was fixed at about 0.35 ug for all bulk PBMC samples. Produced via immunoSEQ multiplex PCR; TCRdb's table is partial and in-frame only. The sample shows fewer than 7,500 clones, around 82% of them seen only once. The sample was blood, taken from a patient treated with checkpoint blockade. This clonotype was obtained from a human donor with melanoma.

The CDR3 protein is CASRRTGTVRSNQPQHF. The CDR3 nucleotides are TGTGCCAGCAGAAGGACCGGGACAGTCCGTAGCAATCAGCCCCAGCATTTT. The V gene is TRBV28, the J gene TRBJ1-5, with 7 bases aligning to TRBD1. The CDR3 spans 17 residues. The germline V gene has CDR1 MDHEN and CDR2 SYDVKM. V trimming: 6 bases; J trimming: 0 bases; junction bases outside the gene matches: 11.